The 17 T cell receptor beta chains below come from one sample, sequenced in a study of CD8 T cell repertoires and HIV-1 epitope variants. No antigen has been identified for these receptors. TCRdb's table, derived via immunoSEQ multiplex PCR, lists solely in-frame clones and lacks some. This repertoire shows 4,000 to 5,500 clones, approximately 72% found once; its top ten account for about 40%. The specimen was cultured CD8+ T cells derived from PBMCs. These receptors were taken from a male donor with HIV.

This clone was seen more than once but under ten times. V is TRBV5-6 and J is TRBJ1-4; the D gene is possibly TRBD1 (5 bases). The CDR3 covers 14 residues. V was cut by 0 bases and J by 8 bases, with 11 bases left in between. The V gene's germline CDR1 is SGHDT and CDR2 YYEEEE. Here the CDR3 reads CASSLAQEGEKLFF. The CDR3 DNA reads TGTGCCAGCAGCTTGGCACAGGAAGGCGAAAAACTGTTTTTT.

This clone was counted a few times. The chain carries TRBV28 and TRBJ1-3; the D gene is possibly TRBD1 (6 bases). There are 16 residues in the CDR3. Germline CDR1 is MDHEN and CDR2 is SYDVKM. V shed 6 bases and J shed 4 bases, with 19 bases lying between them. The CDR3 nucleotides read TGTGCCAGCAGGGGACCCGGACAGTTGTCAGGAAACACCATATATTTT. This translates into CASRGPGQLSGNTIYF.

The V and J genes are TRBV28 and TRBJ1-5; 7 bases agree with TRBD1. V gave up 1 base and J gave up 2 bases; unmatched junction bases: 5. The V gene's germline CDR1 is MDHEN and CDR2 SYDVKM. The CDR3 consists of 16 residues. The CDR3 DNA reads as TGTGCCAGCAGTTTATTAGGCGGGACAGGCAATCAGCCCCAGCATTTT. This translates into CASSLLGGTGNQPQHF. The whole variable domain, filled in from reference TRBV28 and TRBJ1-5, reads DVKVTQSSRYLVKRTGEKVFLECVQDMDHENMFWYRQDPGLGLRLIYFSYDVKMKEKGDIPEGYSVSREKKERFSLILESASTNQTSMYLCASSLLGGTGNQPQHFGDGTRLSIL.

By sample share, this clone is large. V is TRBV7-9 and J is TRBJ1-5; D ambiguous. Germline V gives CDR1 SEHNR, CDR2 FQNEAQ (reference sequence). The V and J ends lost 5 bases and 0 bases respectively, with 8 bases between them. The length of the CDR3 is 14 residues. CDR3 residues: CASSPSYSNQPQHF. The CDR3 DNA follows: TGTGCCAGCAGCCCGAGCTATAGCAATCAGCCCCAGCATTTT.

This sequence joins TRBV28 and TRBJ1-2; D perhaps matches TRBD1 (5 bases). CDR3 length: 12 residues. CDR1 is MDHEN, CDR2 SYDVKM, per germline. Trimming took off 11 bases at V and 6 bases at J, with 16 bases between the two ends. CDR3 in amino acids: CAGKGLENGYTF. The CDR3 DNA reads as TGTGCCGGAAAGGGGTTGGAGAATGGCTACACCTTC.

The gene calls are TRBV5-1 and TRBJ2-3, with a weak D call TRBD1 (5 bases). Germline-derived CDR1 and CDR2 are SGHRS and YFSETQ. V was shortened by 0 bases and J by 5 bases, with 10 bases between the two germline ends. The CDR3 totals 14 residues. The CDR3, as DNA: TGCGCCAGCAGCTTGGGTGTTAGGGGAGATACGCAGTATTTT. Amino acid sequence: CASSLGVRGDTQYF.

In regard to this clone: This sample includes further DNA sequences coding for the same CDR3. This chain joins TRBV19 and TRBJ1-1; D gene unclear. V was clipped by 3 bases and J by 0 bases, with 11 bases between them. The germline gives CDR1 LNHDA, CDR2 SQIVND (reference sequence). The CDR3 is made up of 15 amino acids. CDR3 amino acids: CASSMGRTLNTEAFF. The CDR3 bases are TGTGCCAGTAGTATGGGTAGGACGTTGAACACTGAAGCTTTCTTT.

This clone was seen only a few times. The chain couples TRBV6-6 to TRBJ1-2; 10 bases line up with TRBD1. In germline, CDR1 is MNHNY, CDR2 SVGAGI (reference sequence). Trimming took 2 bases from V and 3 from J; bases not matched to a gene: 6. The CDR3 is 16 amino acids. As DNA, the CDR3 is TGTGCCAGCAGTTACGGGACAGGGGCTCTTCACTATGGCTACACCTTC. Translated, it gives CASSYGTGALHYGYTF.

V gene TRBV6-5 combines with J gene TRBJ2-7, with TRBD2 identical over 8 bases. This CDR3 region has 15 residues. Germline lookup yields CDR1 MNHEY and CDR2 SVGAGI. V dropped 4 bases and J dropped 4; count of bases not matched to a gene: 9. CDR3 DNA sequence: TGTGCCAGCAGTTCAATAGAAGCGGGGGTTTACGAGCAGTACTTC. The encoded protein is CASSSIEAGVYEQYF.

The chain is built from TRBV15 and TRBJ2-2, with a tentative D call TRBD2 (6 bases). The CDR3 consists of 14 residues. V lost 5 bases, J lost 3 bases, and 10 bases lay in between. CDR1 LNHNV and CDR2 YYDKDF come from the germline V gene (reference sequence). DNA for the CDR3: TGTGCCACCAGCCCCGAGCGGGACACCGGGGAGCTGTTTTTT. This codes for CATSPERDTGELFF.

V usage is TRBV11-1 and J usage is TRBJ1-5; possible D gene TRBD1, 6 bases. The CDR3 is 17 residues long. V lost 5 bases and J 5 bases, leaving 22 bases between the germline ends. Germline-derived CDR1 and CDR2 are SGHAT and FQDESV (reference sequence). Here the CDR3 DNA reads TGTGCCAGCAGCGCAGGCACAGGGTATGGGGATGATCAGCCCCAGCATTTT. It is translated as CASSAGTGYGDDQPQHF.

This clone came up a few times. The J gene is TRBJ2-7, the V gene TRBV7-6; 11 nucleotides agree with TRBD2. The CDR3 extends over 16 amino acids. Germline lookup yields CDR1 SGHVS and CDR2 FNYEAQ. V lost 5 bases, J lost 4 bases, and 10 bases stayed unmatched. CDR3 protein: CASSPIAGGINYEQYF. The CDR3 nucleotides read TGTGCCAGCAGCCCGATAGCGGGAGGGATAAATTACGAGCAGTACTTC.

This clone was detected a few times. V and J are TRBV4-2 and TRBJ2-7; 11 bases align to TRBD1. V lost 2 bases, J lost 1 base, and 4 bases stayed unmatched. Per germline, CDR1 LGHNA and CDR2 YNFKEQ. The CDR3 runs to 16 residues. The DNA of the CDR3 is TGTGCCAGCAGCCAAAACCGGGACAGGGGGTCCTACGAGCAGTACTTC. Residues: CASSQNRDRGSYEQYF.

The CDR3 here is CASSLDAGVNEQYF. CDR3 bases: TGTGCCAGCAGCTTAGACGCAGGGGTAAACGAGCAGTACTTC. This chain connects TRBV7-9 to TRBJ2-7; maybe TRBD1 (6 bases). Per the germline V gene, CDR1 is SEHNR and CDR2 is FQNEAQ (reference sequence). Trimming left V 1 base short and J 5 bases short, with 12 bases between. The CDR3 has 14 residues.

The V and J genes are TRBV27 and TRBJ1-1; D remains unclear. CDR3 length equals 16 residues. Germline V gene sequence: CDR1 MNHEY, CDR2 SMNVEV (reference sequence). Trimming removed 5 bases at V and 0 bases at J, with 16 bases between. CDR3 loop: CASSLYGEDLNTEAFF. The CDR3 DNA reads TGTGCCAGCAGTCTCTACGGGGAGGATCTGAACACTGAAGCTTTCTTT.

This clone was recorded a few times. This CDR3 is CASSQRSDRVNTEAFF. CDR3 DNA sequence: TGTGCCAGCAGCCAACGGTCGGACAGGGTGAACACTGAAGCTTTCTTT. V gene TRBV7-6 combines with J gene TRBJ1-1, with 8 bases matching TRBD1. CDR3 length equals 16 residues. Germline CDR1 is SGHVS and CDR2 is FNYEAQ. V trimming: 5 bases; J trimming: 0 bases; junction bases outside the gene matches: 8.

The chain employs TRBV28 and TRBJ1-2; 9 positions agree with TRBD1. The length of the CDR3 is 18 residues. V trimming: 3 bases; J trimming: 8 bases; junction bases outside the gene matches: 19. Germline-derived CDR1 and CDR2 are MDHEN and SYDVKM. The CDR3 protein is CASSFLRDRDIVLGGYTF. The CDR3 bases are TGTGCCAGCAGTTTTTTGCGGGACAGGGACATAGTTTTAGGAGGCTACACCTTC.